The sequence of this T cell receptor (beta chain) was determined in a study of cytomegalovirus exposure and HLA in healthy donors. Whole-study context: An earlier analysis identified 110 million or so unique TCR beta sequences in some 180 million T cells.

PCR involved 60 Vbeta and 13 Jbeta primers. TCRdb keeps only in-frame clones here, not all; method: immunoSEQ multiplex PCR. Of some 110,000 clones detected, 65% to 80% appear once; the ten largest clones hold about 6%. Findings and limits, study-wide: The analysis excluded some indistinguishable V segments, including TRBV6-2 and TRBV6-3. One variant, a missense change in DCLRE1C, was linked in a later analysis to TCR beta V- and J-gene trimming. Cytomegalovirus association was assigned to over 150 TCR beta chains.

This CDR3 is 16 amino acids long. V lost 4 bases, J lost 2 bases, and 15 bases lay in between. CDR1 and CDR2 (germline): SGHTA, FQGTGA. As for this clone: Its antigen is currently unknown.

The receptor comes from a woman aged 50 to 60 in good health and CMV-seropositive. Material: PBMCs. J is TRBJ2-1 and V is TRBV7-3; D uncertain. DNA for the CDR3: TGTGCCAGCAGCTCGGTGACTCTAACGACCTACAATGAGCAGTTCTTC. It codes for CASSSVTLTTYNEQFF.